This TCR beta chain was profiled in a study of T-cell reconstitution after alpha-beta-depleted transplantation in children. V was pared by 0 bases and J by 1 base, with 9 bases between. This CDR3 is 15 amino acids long. From germline, CDR1 is MNHEY and CDR2 SVGEGT. This clonotype was counted only a few times. Unique molecular identifiers were incorporated during preparation of the TCRbeta library. TCRdb reprocessed the PCR reads via MiXCR and lists one record per CDR3 protein. The profile shows fewer than 550,000 distinct CDR3 sequences, approximately 10% of them singletons. The chain recombines TRBV6-2 or TRBV6-3 with TRBJ1-1; D gene ambiguous. The TCR sequence derives from a human donor who donated a stem cell graft to a child with acute myeloid leukemia. The source was PBMCs from the stem cell graft donor, collected from the stem cell graft. The CDR3 sequence: CASSYSISPNTEAFF. CDR3 sequence (DNA): TGTGCCAGCAGTTACTCGATTTCCCCGAACACTGAAGCTTTCTTT.